Listed here are 29 T cell receptor beta chains from one sample, sequenced in a study of blood T cell repertoires in COVID-19. Measured with immunoSEQ multiplex PCR; TCRdb has only the in-frame clones, and not every one. The sample yields roughly 260,000 clones, around nine tenths seen once. Specimen: peripheral blood. The receptors here all came from a man aged 35-49 years who had recovered from COVID-19.

The chain joins TRBV9 to TRBJ2-7; D possibly corresponds to TRBD1 (5 bases). The germline gives CDR1 SGDLS, CDR2 YYNGEE. V was trimmed by 4 bases and J by 0 bases, leaving 8 bases between them. The CDR3 has 13 residues. In nucleotides, the CDR3 is TGTGCCAGCAGCCCAGGGAACTCCTACGAGCAGTACTTC. Protein product: CASSPGNSYEQYF.

This CDR3 reads CASRATGRTGELFF. In DNA form, the CDR3 reads TGTGCCAGCAGAGCGACAGGGAGGACCGGGGAGCTGTTTTTT. This rearrangement joins TRBV14 to TRBJ2-2; possibly TRBD1 for D (7 bases). The CDR3 length is 14 residues. V lost 6 bases and J lost 5, with 13 bases in between. The germline V gene has CDR1 SGHDN and CDR2 FVKESK. The variable domain in full, with the rest retrieved from reference TRBV14 and TRBJ2-2, is EAGVTQFPSHSVIEKGQTVTLRCDPISGHDNLYWYRRVMGKEIKFLLHFVKESKQDESGMPNNRFLAERTGGTYSTLKVQPAELEDSGVYFCASRATGRTGELFFGEGSRLTVL.

The genes are TRBV15 and TRBJ2-2, with TRBD2 as a possible D gene (5 bases). The CDR3 extends over 17 amino acids. CDR1 LNHNV and CDR2 YYDKDF come from the germline V gene (reference sequence). Trimming left V 0 bases short and J 5 bases short, with 16 bases between. For the CDR3, the DNA is TGTGCCACCAGCAGAGATCGGGTAGCGATCAAGACCGGGGAGCTGTTTTTT. Encoded protein: CATSRDRVAIKTGELFF. Supplemented by reference TRBV15 and TRBJ2-2, the full variable domain reads DAMVIQNPRYQVTQFGKPVTLSCSQTLNHNVMYWYQQKSSQAPKLLFHYYDKDFNNEADTPDNFQSRRPNTSFCFLDIRSPGLGDTAMYLCATSRDRVAIKTGELFFGEGSRLTVL.

The J gene is TRBJ2-6, the V gene TRBV7-7, with 9 bases fitting TRBD1. This CDR3 contains 16 residues. Per germline, CDR1 SSHAT and CDR2 FNYEAQ (reference sequence). V trimming: 4 bases; J trimming: 4 bases; junction bases outside the gene matches: 5. In nucleotides, the CDR3 is TGTGCCAGCAGCTCCGGACAGGGGTCCGGGGCCAACGTCCTGACTTTC. It encodes CASSSGQGSGANVLTF.

The CDR3 protein is CASSLGYEVRGTDTQYF. In DNA, the CDR3 is TGTGCCAGCTCACTGGGCTACGAGGTGCGGGGCACAGATACGCAGTATTTT. The J gene is TRBJ2-3, the V gene TRBV18; weak D call: TRBD2 (5 bases). Trimming cost V 4 bases and J 1 base, with 18 bases left between them. The CDR3 runs 17 residues. Germline V gene sequence: CDR1 KGHSH, CDR2 LQKENI.

This clone appeared a single time. The chain is built from TRBV19 and TRBJ2-5; TRBD2 aligns across 9 bases. The V gene's germline CDR1 is LNHDA and CDR2 SQIVND (reference sequence). After removal of 5 bases from V and 5 bases from J, the junction contained 9 bases not matched to a gene. This CDR3 region has 15 residues. Written as DNA, the CDR3 is TGTGCCAGTAGTCGAGCGGGAGGTGGTAGGGAGACCCAGTACTTC. Amino acids: CASSRAGGGRETQYF.

This sequence joins TRBV7-7 and TRBJ2-1; TRBD1 is a possible D gene (8 bases). CDR3 length equals 15 residues. The germline V and J ends were trimmed by 5 bases and 5 bases, with 16 bases remaining between them. Germline loops: CDR1 SSHAT, CDR2 FNYEAQ (reference sequence). The CDR3, as DNA: TGTGCCAGCAGCAGAGACAGGGGAGGGGACAATGAGCAGTTCTTC. It encodes CASSRDRGGDNEQFF.

The chain links TRBV5-1 to TRBJ2-7, with TRBD2 matching 8 bases. The germline V gene encodes CDR1 SGHRS and CDR2 YFSETQ. The V segment lost 4 bases and the J segment 6 bases; nucleotides outside the gene matches: 15. The CDR3 totals 16 residues. The CDR3 is CASSARSGLGVREQYF. As DNA, the CDR3 is TGCGCCAGCAGCGCGCGGTCGGGACTAGGGGTCCGCGAGCAGTACTTC.

This clone has just a few counts. The rearrangement uses TRBV7-2 and TRBJ2-7; D is ambiguous. Germline CDR1 and CDR2: SGHTA and FQGNSA. The germline V and J ends were trimmed by 1 base and 2 bases, with 15 bases remaining between them. The CDR3 is 16 amino acids. This CDR3 is CASSLGVSLLTYEQYF. The CDR3 DNA sequence: TGTGCCAGCAGCTTAGGAGTGTCTCTACTTACCTACGAGCAGTACTTC.

The chain carries TRBV24-1 and TRBJ2-1, with 10 positions matching TRBD1. The length of the CDR3 is 15 residues. CDR1 KGHDR and CDR2 SFDVKD come from the germline V gene. The ends lost 6 bases at V and 5 bases at J; junction bases unmatched: 6. As DNA, the CDR3 is TGTGCCACCAGTAACAAGGGACAGGGGAACAATGAGCAGTTCTTC. Translation: CATSNKGQGNNEQFF.

A single count supports this clone. This chain uses TRBV27 with TRBJ2-7, with D possibly matching TRBD1 (6 bases). Trimming removed 0 bases from V and 5 bases from J, with 14 bases in between. This CDR3 region has 15 residues. The germline CDR1 and CDR2 sequences are MNHEY and SMNVEV (reference sequence). The CDR3 coding sequence is TGTGCCAGCAGTTTATCGGTACAGGGTAGGAACGAGCAGTACTTC. This sequence encodes CASSLSVQGRNEQYF.

This chain joins TRBV7-2 and TRBJ1-1, with D possibly being TRBD1 (6 bases). The CDR3 totals 16 residues. The germline V and J ends were trimmed by 1 base and 5 bases, with 17 bases remaining between them. Germline V CDR1 and CDR2: SGHTA, FQGNSA. The CDR3 nucleotides read TGTGCCAGCAGCTTAGTTGTCGGACAGTCAAGAACTGAAGCTTTCTTT. Its protein is CASSLVVGQSRTEAFF.

The J gene is TRBJ2-1, the V gene TRBV5-4; 9 nucleotides agree with TRBD1. CDR3 size: 16 residues. J gave up 5 bases and V 4 bases, and 10 bases lay outside the gene matches. Germline V CDR1 and CDR2: SGHNT, YYREEE (reference sequence). The CDR3 sequence: CASSGRDREYDNEQFF. The CDR3 DNA reads as TGTGCCAGCAGCGGCCGGGACAGGGAGTACGACAATGAGCAGTTCTTC. Using reference TRBV5-4 and TRBJ2-1 for the parts outside the CDR3, the full variable domain is ETGVTQSPTHLIKTRGQQVTLRCSSQSGHNTVSWYQQALGQGPQFIFQYYREEENGRGNFPPRFSGLQFPNYSSELNVNALELDDSALYLCASSGRDREYDNEQFFGPGTRLTVL.

A few counts support this clone. The rearrangement joins TRBV18 to TRBJ2-1; tentative D call: TRBD1 (5 bases). The germline V and J ends were trimmed by 0 bases and 3 bases, with 21 bases remaining between them. The germline V gene has CDR1 KGHSH and CDR2 LQKENI. The CDR3 is 19 amino acids. The CDR3 is CASSPPVGLGRVIYNEQFF. CDR3 nucleotide sequence: TGTGCCAGCTCACCACCGGTTGGGTTGGGCAGGGTCATCTACAATGAGCAGTTCTTC.

This sequence joins TRBV7-2 and TRBJ1-2, with TRBD1 matching over 7 bases. Trimming took 5 bases from V and 5 from J; bases not matched to a gene: 11. The CDR3 length is 15 residues. Germline lookup yields CDR1 SGHTA and CDR2 FQGNSA. CDR3 nucleotides: TGTGCCAGCAGCCCAACCGGGACAGCTTTATATGGCTACACCTTC. It encodes CASSPTGTALYGYTF.

V gene TRBV2 combines with J gene TRBJ2-7, with D possibly TRBD2 on 5 matching bases. In germline, CDR1 is SNHLY, CDR2 FYNNEI. The length of the CDR3 is 13 residues. Trimming took 5 bases from V and 3 from J, leaving 11 bases between them. Here the CDR3 reads CASSPLGIYEQYF. The CDR3 DNA follows: TGTGCCAGCAGTCCGCTCGGGATCTACGAGCAGTACTTC.

J is TRBJ1-1 and V is TRBV7-2, with D possibly TRBD1 on 6 matching bases. CDR1 SGHTA and CDR2 FQGNSA come from the germline V gene. The CDR3 sequence is 16 residues long. The V end was cut by 7 bases, the J end by 0 bases, with 18 bases between. CDR3 bases: TGTGCCAGCACCGGAGGAGCCACAGGGTTGAACACTGAAGCTTTCTTT. As protein: CASTGGATGLNTEAFF.

CDR3 sequence (DNA): TGTGCCAGCATATGGGGGGGGGCCTCAGATACGCAGTATTTT. Its protein is CASIWGGASDTQYF. The V gene is TRBV2, the J gene TRBJ2-3; D is perhaps TRBD2 (7 bases). This CDR3 spans 14 amino acids. In germline, CDR1 is SNHLY, CDR2 FYNNEI. V was trimmed by 7 bases and J by 4 bases, leaving 15 bases between them.

The V gene is TRBV7-2, the J gene TRBJ1-2; TRBD1 is a possible D gene (6 bases). Per germline, CDR1 SGHTA and CDR2 FQGNSA. V was clipped by 5 bases and J by 3 bases, with 22 bases between them. The length of the CDR3 is 17 residues. CDR3 nucleotides: TGTGCCAGCAGCCTCGCCCCCCCACTAACAGGGTACTATGGCTACACCTTC. Translating gives CASSLAPPLTGYYGYTF.

The V gene is TRBV5-4, the J gene TRBJ1-2, with D tentatively TRBD1 (5 bases). Trimming took 0 bases from V and 0 from J, leaving 9 bases between them. Germline-derived CDR1 and CDR2 are SGHNT and YYREEE (reference sequence). CDR3 length: 15 amino acids. This CDR3 is CASSLARGANYGYTF. CDR3 sequence (DNA): TGTGCCAGCAGCTTGGCTAGGGGCGCTAACTATGGCTACACCTTC. Full variable domain (outside the CDR3, taken from reference TRBV5-4 and TRBJ1-2): ETGVTQSPTHLIKTRGQQVTLRCSSQSGHNTVSWYQQALGQGPQFIFQYYREEENGRGNFPPRFSGLQFPNYSSELNVNALELDDSALYLCASSLARGANYGYTFGSGTRLTVV.

For the CDR3, the DNA is TGTGCCAGCAGGCGACAGGCTTCCTACGAGCAGTACTTC. Its protein is CASRRQASYEQYF. The V and J genes are TRBV3-1 (or the pseudogene TRBV3-2) and TRBJ2-7; D is possibly TRBD1 (6 bases). V was shortened by 6 bases and J by 1 base, with 10 bases between the two germline ends. The CDR3 consists of 13 residues. CDR1 is LGHDT, CDR2 YNNKEL, per germline (reference sequence).

Only one count was recorded for this clone. The chain uses TRBV11-2 and TRBJ2-1, with 8 positions matching TRBD1. Trimming removed 3 bases from V and 8 bases from J; junction bases left unmatched: 6. Germline-derived CDR1 and CDR2 are SGHAT and FQNNGV. This CDR3 spans 14 amino acids. CDR3: CASSFRTGIHEQFF. CDR3 nucleotides: TGTGCCAGCAGCTTTCGGACAGGGATCCATGAGCAGTTCTTC.

The chain uses TRBV5-1 and TRBJ2-1; TRBD2 aligns across 8 bases. CDR3 length equals 16 residues. The junction had 12 bases not matched to a gene; V was cut back by 3 bases and J by 7 bases. Germline loops: CDR1 SGHRS, CDR2 YFSETQ. CDR3 protein: CASSWGGSGVYNEQFF. DNA for the CDR3: TGCGCCAGCAGCTGGGGAGGTAGCGGGGTGTATAATGAGCAGTTCTTC.

This clone appeared once. The chain uses TRBV11-2 and TRBJ2-7; weak D call: TRBD2 (6 bases). V gave up 2 bases and J gave up 2 bases, with 10 bases separating them. Looked up from germline, CDR1 is SGHAT and CDR2 is FQNNGV. The CDR3 spans 14 residues. CDR3 in DNA: TGTGCCAGCAGCTTATTAGGAGGGCCCTACGAGCAGTACTTC. Its translation is CASSLLGGPYEQYF.

The rearrangement joins TRBV4-3 to TRBJ2-4, with D unresolved. The germline V and J ends were trimmed by 5 bases and 6 bases, with 8 bases remaining between them. The CDR3 runs 12 residues. Germline-derived CDR1 and CDR2 are LGHNA and YSLEER. CDR3 loop: CASSDIRNIQYF. The CDR3, as DNA: TGCGCCAGCAGCGACATACGAAACATTCAGTACTTC.

The chain recombines TRBV3-1 (or the pseudogene TRBV3-2) with TRBJ2-4; D might be TRBD2 (6 bases). V was shortened by 1 base and J by 8 bases, with 15 bases between the two germline ends. Germline V gives CDR1 LGHDT, CDR2 YNNKEL (reference sequence). There are 15 residues in the CDR3. CDR3 sequence: CASSQGSSGRDIQYF. The CDR3 DNA follows: TGTGCCAGCAGCCAAGGTAGTAGCGGACGGGACATTCAGTACTTC.

The chain joins TRBV15 to TRBJ2-3; perhaps TRBD1 as D (6 bases). The CDR3 is 16 residues long. The V gene's germline CDR1 is LNHNV and CDR2 YYDKDF (reference sequence). Trimming removed 2 bases from V and 5 bases from J, with 17 bases in between. CDR3 protein: CATSRSLTTGLDTQYF. The CDR3 DNA is TGTGCCACCAGCAGATCCCTTACTACAGGGTTAGATACGCAGTATTTT.

This chain joins TRBV19 and TRBJ1-5; D ambiguous. CDR1 LNHDA and CDR2 SQIVND come from the germline V gene (reference sequence). Trimming took off 0 bases at V and 4 bases at J, with 13 bases between the two ends. The CDR3 loop spans 16 amino acids. The CDR3 loop is CASSIDRRYINQPQHF. CDR3 in DNA: TGTGCCAGTAGTATAGATCGGAGATACATTAATCAGCCCCAGCATTTT.

V gene TRBV14 combines with J gene TRBJ2-5; perhaps TRBD2 as D (6 bases). The germline V and J ends were trimmed by 1 base and 2 bases, with 17 bases remaining between them. The CDR3 is 17 amino acids. CDR1 is SGHDN, CDR2 FVKESK, per germline. CDR3 coding DNA: TGTGCCAGCAGCCAAGGTATGGCAGGGAGGAGACAAGAGACCCAGTACTTC. Its translation is CASSQGMAGRRQETQYF.